This T cell receptor (beta chain) was observed in a study of CD8 T cells in ankylosing spondylitis. TCRdb analysed the 5' RACE reads with MiXCR anew, one entry per CDR3 protein. The sample lists around 770,000 distinct CDR3 sequences, 19% occurring once. Study results and caveats: Matched ankylosing spondylitis synovial fluid reportedly contained a significantly enriched population of disease-linked clones. Ankylosing spondylitis blood appeared to carry a characteristic TCR beta motif of roughly 8 highly homologous variants.

Trimming pared 3 bases from V and 1 base from J, leaving 10 bases between. Germline CDR1 is SGHDT and CDR2 is YYEEEE. This CDR3 has 14 residues. Note on this clonotype: Its antigen remains unidentified.

The chain recombines TRBV5-6 with TRBJ1-1, with D unclear. Input material: blood, either unsorted or a sorted T cell fraction (not recorded which). This TCR derives from a male donor with ankylosing spondylitis. Here the CDR3 DNA reads TGTGCCAGCAGCTGGGGAGGGCGGAACACTGAAGCTTTCTTT. It translates to CASSWGGRNTEAFF.